The rows below give T cell receptor beta chains drawn from one sample of a study of blood T cells in healthy people across ages. TCRdb called the 5' RACE reads again in MiXCR, with one record for every CDR3 protein. The table records just over 800,000 distinct CDR3 sequences, approximately 67% of them present only once. Sequenced input: blood. These receptors all stem from a man aged 30 to 45 in good health. The CDR3 runs from the conserved cysteine through the conserved F or W. A D gene is named only where the DNA matches it firmly. Not all rows give a size; the values are once, few, many and, for expanded clones, a class.

d_gene	abundance	v_gene	j_gene	CDR3nt	CDR3aa
TRBD1	-	TRBV6-5	TRBJ1-1	TGTGCCAGCAGACAAACTGACAGGGACACTGAAGCTTTCTTT	CASRQTDRDTEAFF
-	-	TRBV21-1	TRBJ1-2	TGTGCCAGCAGCAATTTACAGGGGGCCCTCCCTAACTATGGCTACACCTTC	CASSNLQGALPNYGYTF
TRBD1	-	TRBV6-6	TRBJ2-3	TGTGCCAGCAGTTCCCAACAGGGGGATACGCAGTATTTT	CASSSQQGDTQYF
TRBD1	-	TRBV3-1	TRBJ2-7	TGTGCCAGCAGCCAATCTTGGACAGGGGGCTACGAGCAGTACTTC	CASSQSWTGGYEQYF
TRBD1	-	TRBV20-1	TRBJ1-5	TGCAGTGCCAACGACAGGGGGCTTAGCAATCAGCCCCAGCATTTT	CSANDRGLSNQPQHF
-	-	TRBV6-2/TRBV6-3	TRBJ2-5	TGTGCCAGCAGTTACTCTGACAGCCAAGAGACCCAGTACTTC	CASSYSDSQETQYF
TRBD2	few	TRBV20-1	TRBJ2-5	TGCAGTGCTAATCCTAGCGGGGGGGTGGAGACCCAGTACTTC	CSANPSGGVETQYF
-	-	TRBV2	TRBJ2-7	TGTGCCAGCAGTGAGGTAGCCTACGAGCAGTACTTC	CASSEVAYEQYF
-	-	TRBV27	TRBJ2-3	TGTGCCAGCAGTTTACGGTGGTCCCAAAGCACAGATACGCAGTATTTT	CASSLRWSQSTDTQYF
-	-	TRBV7-2	TRBJ1-2	TGTGCCAGCAGCCCTCGTTGGGAGGCTTCGACGCATGGCTACACCTTC	CASSPRWEASTHGYTF
TRBD2	few	TRBV4-3	TRBJ2-1	TGCGCCAGCAGCCCTGGAGGACTAGCGGGGCCGTACAATGAGCAGTTCTTC	CASSPGGLAGPYNEQFF
-	-	TRBV4-3	TRBJ2-3	TGCGCCAACAGCCAAGATTTACGGACAGCTTTTAGCACAGATACGCAGTATTTT	CANSQDLRTAFSTDTQYF
-	-	TRBV25-1	TRBJ2-2	TGTGCCAGCAGTACGGTCCTGAACACCGGGGAGCTGTTTTTT	CASSTVLNTGELFF
-	-	TRBV25-1	TRBJ1-1	TGTGCCAGCAGTGCGGAAGGAGACACTGAAGCTTTCTTT	CASSAEGDTEAFF
-	-	TRBV18	TRBJ2-5	TGTGCCAGCTCACCATCCAGGGTTGAGACCCAGTACTTC	CASSPSRVETQYF
-	-	TRBV27	TRBJ1-5	TGTGCCAGCAGCAGAGGGGGATTGCAGCCCCAGCATTTT	CASSRGGLQPQHF
TRBD1	few	TRBV4-2	TRBJ2-5	TGTGCCAGCAGCCAGCGAGGAGACAGGGGGCCAGAGACCCAGTACTTC	CASSQRGDRGPETQYF
-	-	TRBV6-5	TRBJ2-1	TGTGCCAGCAGTTCCGGGACAACCCTCAATGAGCAGTTCTTC	CASSSGTTLNEQFF
-	-	TRBV10-3	TRBJ2-1	TGTGCCATCCAAGCGAGGGGTGATGAGCAGTTCTTC	CAIQARGDEQFF
-	many	TRBV12-3/TRBV12-4	TRBJ2-7	TGTGCCAGCAGTCCGTTAGGGTACGAGCAGTACTTC	CASSPLGYEQYF
-	-	TRBV6-5	TRBJ1-4	TGTGCCAGCAGTTACGGGCCCGAATACGAAAAACTGTTTTTT	CASSYGPEYEKLFF
TRBD1	-	TRBV20-1	TRBJ2-5	TGCAGTGCTAGAGATTGGCAGGGGGCCCCCCAAGAGACCCAGTACTTC	CSARDWQGAPQETQYF
TRBD1	-	TRBV4-2	TRBJ1-1	TGTGCCAGCAGCCAACTCGGGACAGGAGTTTTAAAGCCCCAAGCTTTCTTT	CASSQLGTGVLKPQAFF
-	-	TRBV6-4	TRBJ2-7	TGTGCCAGCAGTGACTCGACGGGACCCCGATTATACGAGCAGTACTTC	CASSDSTGPRLYEQYF
-	-	TRBV7-2	TRBJ1-2	TGTGCCAGCAGCTTAGGGACAGCACTGGGTAGCGGCTACACCTTC	CASSLGTALGSGYTF
TRBD2	-	TRBV20-1	TRBJ2-1	TGCAGTGCTCAGGGACTAGCGGGACACAATGAGCAGTTCTTC	CSAQGLAGHNEQFF
-	few	TRBV7-2	TRBJ1-6	TGTGCCAGCAGCTTAGCGGGAGGACAGAATAATTCACCCCTCCACTTT	CASSLAGGQNNSPLHF
TRBD1	few	TRBV20-1	TRBJ2-1	TGCAGTGCTAGACGAGGGACAGGGGGCTACAATGAGCAGTTCTTC	CSARRGTGGYNEQFF
-	-	TRBV7-2	TRBJ2-1	TGTGCCAGCAGCTTAGTCGGTAGGCCTCATCGCGGCAATGAGCAGTTCTTC	CASSLVGRPHRGNEQFF
TRBD2	-	TRBV7-2	TRBJ2-5	TGTGCCAGCAGCTTGGGACTAGCGGCCCCCCAAGAGACCCAGTACTTC	CASSLGLAAPQETQYF
TRBD1	few	TRBV29-1	TRBJ1-2	TGCAGCGTTGAAAAGGGCTTGGGGACAGGGGGCCGTGGCTACACCTTC	CSVEKGLGTGGRGYTF
-	-	TRBV3-1	TRBJ2-1	TGTGCCAGCAGCCAAACTCCGGTGCCCTACAATGAGCAGTTCTTC	CASSQTPVPYNEQFF
TRBD2	-	TRBV20-1	TRBJ2-7	TGCAGTGCTAGAGGACTAGCGGGGGTCTCCCTCTCCTACGAGCAGTACTTC	CSARGLAGVSLSYEQYF
-	-	TRBV7-9	TRBJ2-5	TGTGCCAGCAGCTTATCCGGGAAGACCCAGTACTTC	CASSLSGKTQYF
-	-	TRBV20-1	TRBJ1-2	TGCAGTGCAGCTACACAAGGTCTTTTCTATGGCTACACCTTC	CSAATQGLFYGYTF
-	-	TRBV27	TRBJ1-4	TGTGCCAGCAGTCCGCGGGTGAATGAAAAACTGTTTTTT	CASSPRVNEKLFF
-	-	TRBV7-3	TRBJ2-7	TGTGCCAGCAGCTTAGTACACGAAACCTACAATGAGCAGTACTTC	CASSLVHETYNEQYF
TRBD1	-	TRBV7-9	TRBJ1-1	TGTGCCAGCAGCTGGGACCACAGGGGAACTGAAGCTTTCTTT	CASSWDHRGTEAFF
TRBD1	-	TRBV28	TRBJ2-5	TGTGCCAGCAGCATACAGGGGTATGAGACCCAGTACTTC	CASSIQGYETQYF
TRBD1	-	TRBV9	TRBJ2-7	TGTGCCAGCAGCTCGACAGGGGGCTGGTACGAGCAGTACTTC	CASSSTGGWYEQYF
TRBD2	-	TRBV29-1	TRBJ2-1	TGCAGCGCCGAACTAGCGGGGGGGCCTGGTGCGCAGTTCTTC	CSAELAGGPGAQFF
-	few	TRBV10-3	TRBJ2-7	TGTGCCATCAGTGAAACACTGACGGGCGAGCAGTACTTC	CAISETLTGEQYF